What follows describes a single TCR beta chain. Its antigen is still unknown. No much larger clonotype is one base removed from it; base qualities were not supplied. This sample stems from a study of blood T cell repertoires in COVID-19 (TCRdb year 2020). About the full investigation: Collaborator samples came from the United States, Italy and Spain and covered acute and convalescent phases of COVID-19. The prospective study material was composed of cDNA or gDNA derived from T cells, B-cell-depleted T cells, or PBMCs. Subjects who had been exposed to COVID-19, were actively infected with it, or had recovered from it provided the deeply sampled blood TCRbeta repertoires that made up the dataset. A freely available public database, intended as a resource for researchers studying the immune response to SARS-CoV-2, is where the repertoires were released. Samples came from the ongoing ImmuneRACE study (first 160 participants) plus 1,254 subjects from 6 global collaborators. Sample metadata almost always included a de-identified subject ID, COVID-19 status, age in years and sex. Where available, HLA class I and class II types were taken from metadata supplied by the sample provider and were not determined by assay-based typing. The paper as a whole reports these results and caveats: How much clinical and demographic metadata was included differed by source and by participant, and the metadata was provided uncurated.

Counted from cysteine to phenylalanine, this CDR3 has 15 amino acids. Only the CDR3 DNA is retained, 45 bases long and in frame from the first base. V was cut back by 0 bases and J by 2 bases, leaving a gap of 9 bases between them. In the germline V gene, CDR1 corresponds to SGHRS and CDR2 to YFSETQ. TCRbeta CDR3 regions were amplified from genomic DNA by means of the immunoSEQ Assay, a bias-controlled multiplex PCR. In the paper's pipeline: Nucleated cell counts per sample were estimated from amplification of reference gene primers within the assay. To quantify the absolute abundance of each unique TCRbeta CDR3 rearrangement, sequence reads were collapsed and filtered. For each sample, productive Simpson clonality was calculated as the square root of Simpson's diversity index over productive rearrangements. The table comes from immuneACCESS by way of TCRdb, which keeps in-frame sequences with V and J called. Part of the clones is missing from these tables; in studies checked, under half for an unresolved V gene and the rest for unknown reasons. The DNA gave D and trimming, while V, J and clone size come from that table. This sample comprises about 69,000 clones, roughly 80% of them detected only once. The top ten constitute more than 15% of the sample.

Collaborating institutions collected whole blood in K2EDTA tubes following their own protocols. Collaborator samples were shipped for TCRbeta analysis as frozen whole blood, isolated PBMCs, or DNA extracted from either sample type. Source material: peripheral blood. This receptor was identified in a man in his 60s with acute or convalescent COVID-19. The V gene is TRBV5-1 and the J gene is TRBJ1-5; matching of 5 bases hints at TRBD1 as the D gene. The nucleotide sequence is given as TGCGCCAGCAGCTTGGAGGAAGGGGGCAATCAGCCCCAGCATTTT. Translation gives CASSLEEGGNQPQHF.